Listed here are 7 T cell receptor beta chains from one sample, sequenced in a study of Ad26.COV2.S vaccination and SARS-CoV-2 variants. Treatment meaning: some 20 received Ad26.COV2.S at low or high dose, single or two shots; about 5 received placebo; per-sample allocation not given. The samples were gathered on day 63 after the first injection of vaccine or placebo. Profiling relied on immunoSEQ multiplex PCR, and the TCRdb table lists in-frame clones only, not all of them. This sample has roughly 700,000 clones, with roughly nine tenths found just once. This material consisted of peripheral blood, taken in a trial of Ad26.COV2.S vaccine versus placebo. These receptors were taken from a person between 18 and 59 years old who received the Ad26.COV2.S COVID-19 vaccine or a placebo.

V is TRBV27 and J is TRBJ1-2; 7 nucleotides line up with TRBD1. With V trimmed by 9 bases and J by 8 bases, 15 bases remained unmatched. CDR1 is MNHEY, CDR2 SMNVEV, per germline (reference sequence). The CDR3 consists of 14 residues. CDR3 region: CASRSGGIGGGYTF. For the CDR3, the DNA is TGTGCCAGTCGATCAGGGGGGATCGGAGGAGGCTACACCTTC.

The chain carries TRBV7-2 and TRBJ1-1; D gene uncertain. The CDR3 sequence is 13 residues long. Trimming left V 8 bases short and J 3 bases short, with 13 bases between. Germline CDR1 SGHTA, CDR2 FQGNSA. The CDR3 sequence: CASSRGEDTEAFF. The CDR3, as DNA: TGTGCCAGCTCTCGCGGGGAGGACACTGAAGCTTTCTTT.

This chain connects TRBV10-3 to TRBJ2-2; 7 bases align to TRBD2. The CDR3 contains 16 residues. The germline V gene encodes CDR1 ENHRY and CDR2 SYGVKD. The junction had 3 bases not matched to a gene; V was cut back by 2 bases and J by 0 bases. The CDR3 sequence: CAISEGGVPNTGELFF. The CDR3 nucleotides read TGTGCCATCAGTGAGGGGGGGGTCCCGAACACCGGGGAGCTGTTTTTT.

V is TRBV10-3 and J is TRBJ1-2; D gene uncertain. From germline, CDR1 is ENHRY and CDR2 SYGVKD. The CDR3 sequence is 15 residues long. Between the trimmed V and J ends, which lost 6 bases and 7 bases, there was a span of 21 bases. The CDR3 reads CAISINFPAGPGYTF. CDR3 coding DNA: TGTGCCATCAGCATTAACTTCCCTGCGGGCCCTGGCTACACCTTC.

The chain couples TRBV10-3 to TRBJ2-3, with 9 positions matching TRBD1. V lost 8 bases and J lost 4; bases outside the gene matches: 10. The CDR3 has 15 amino acids. Germline V CDR1 and CDR2: ENHRY, SYGVKD. The CDR3 sequence: CAISGAGTGSDTQYF. The DNA of the CDR3 is TGTGCCATCTCAGGGGCCGGGACAGGGTCAGATACGCAGTATTTT.

This chain links TRBV9 with TRBJ2-1; D might be TRBD1 or TRBD2, each matching 6 bases. The V gene lost 4 bases and the J gene lost 8 bases, with 22 bases spanning the gap. The CDR3 sequence is 16 residues long. Per germline, CDR1 SGDLS and CDR2 YYNGEE. The CDR3 protein is CASSFQGFSWGDEQFF. As DNA, the CDR3 is TGTGCCAGCAGCTTTCAGGGGTTCTCGTGGGGGGATGAGCAGTTCTTC.

The table lists this clone with a few counts. The chain uses TRBV6-4 and TRBJ2-3, with TRBD2 matching 8 bases. Germline assignment: CDR1 MRHNA and CDR2 SNTAGT. J lost 4 bases, V lost 6 bases, and 9 bases had no gene match. The CDR3 has 15 amino acids. The CDR3 here is CASSPAGAEADTQYF. DNA for the CDR3: TGTGCCAGCAGCCCAGCGGGAGCGGAGGCAGATACGCAGTATTTT.